A single sample is the source of the 9 T cell receptor beta chains below, sequenced in a study of T cell responses to AZD1222 COVID-19 vaccine. Sequencing used immunoSEQ multiplex PCR; TCRdb keeps in-frame clones, though not all of them. The table has over 95,000 clones, approximately 89% seen once; the top ten hold around 6%. The source was peripheral blood, collected 28 days after the second AZD1222 dose. These receptors all come from an adult who received the AZD1222 COVID-19 vaccine.

The V and J genes are TRBV4-1 and TRBJ1-2, with D possibly TRBD1 on 5 matching bases. Germline V CDR1 and CDR2: MGHRA, YSYEKL. Trimming removed 4 bases from V and 3 bases from J, with 18 bases in between. This CDR3 contains 16 residues. The CDR3 DNA is TGCGCCAGCAGCCCCTCGGACACAGTAGATTACTATGGCTACACCTTC. It specifies CASSPSDTVDYYGYTF.

J is TRBJ1-1 and V is TRBV20-1; D is unresolved. The CDR3 totals 11 residues. The ends were cut back, 6 bases at V and 1 base at J, with 6 bases in the middle. CDR1 DFQATT and CDR2 SNEGSKA come from the germline V gene (reference sequence). The CDR3: CSAARNTEAFF. CDR3 in DNA: TGCAGTGCAGCGCGGAACACTGAAGCTTTCTTT.

The V and J genes are TRBV3-1 (or the pseudogene TRBV3-2) and TRBJ2-7; D is undetermined. Trimming cost V 5 bases and J 2 bases, with 10 bases left between them. Germline CDR1 reads LGHDT; CDR2 reads YNNKEL (reference sequence). The CDR3 consists of 13 residues. CDR3 coding DNA: TGTGCCAGCAGCTTCAGGTCGGCCTACGAGCAGTACTTC. It specifies CASSFRSAYEQYF.

This chain connects TRBV19 to TRBJ1-5; D gene ambiguous. CDR3 size: 15 residues. Germline CDR1 reads LNHDA; CDR2 reads SQIVND (reference sequence). Between the trimmed V and J ends, which lost 3 bases and 4 bases, there was a span of 13 bases. The CDR3 DNA reads as TGTGCCAGTAGTATCAGCAGGCTTCTGAATCAGCCCCAGCATTTT. This translates into CASSISRLLNQPQHF.

In its sample, this clone was seen a few times. The chain is built from TRBV16 and TRBJ1-5; no reliable D call. The CDR3 length is 13 residues. V was clipped by 2 bases and J by 4 bases, with 6 bases between them. Germline V lookup: CDR1 KGHSY, CDR2 FQNENV. The CDR3 nucleotides read TGTGCCAGCAGCCAAACCCAAAATCAGCCCCAGCATTTT. Its protein is CASSQTQNQPQHF.

The chain employs TRBV28 and TRBJ2-7, with D possibly matching TRBD2 (6 bases). Trimming removed 6 bases at V and 2 bases at J, with 17 bases between. The germline gives CDR1 MDHEN, CDR2 SYDVKM. The CDR3 consists of 15 residues. CDR3 in amino acids: CASRSGGARPYEQYF. Here the CDR3 DNA reads TGTGCCAGCAGATCCGGAGGGGCCCGGCCCTACGAGCAGTACTTC.

The rearrangement uses TRBV11-1 and TRBJ2-3; perhaps TRBD1 as D (6 bases). The CDR3 loop spans 14 amino acids. CDR1 SGHAT and CDR2 FQDESV come from the germline V gene (reference sequence). Trimming pared 5 bases from V and 1 base from J, leaving 10 bases between. The CDR3 reads CASSKGTRTDTQYF. The CDR3 DNA is TGTGCCAGCAGCAAAGGGACACGCACAGATACGCAGTATTTT.

The chain carries TRBV7-6 and TRBJ1-1; a possible D gene is TRBD1 (5 bases). Germline CDR1 is SGHVS and CDR2 is FNYEAQ. CDR3 size: 12 residues. The V gene lost 5 bases and the J gene lost 7 bases, with 11 bases spanning the gap. CDR3 residues: CASSPLDSEAFF. For the CDR3, the DNA is TGTGCCAGCAGCCCCCTCGACAGTGAAGCTTTCTTT.

This clone was picked up one time. The V call is TRBV10-1, the J call TRBJ2-1, with 11 bases aligning to TRBD2. With V trimmed by 0 bases and J by 7 bases, 2 bases remained unmatched. The CDR3 loop spans 15 amino acids. Looked up from germline, CDR1 is WNHNN and CDR2 is SYGVQD (reference sequence). The chain's CDR3 is CASSESLAGGNEQFF. CDR3 nucleotide sequence: TGCGCCAGCAGTGAGTCTCTAGCGGGGGGAAATGAGCAGTTCTTC.